Shown below are 3 T cell receptor beta chains from a single sample sequenced in a study of tumor-infiltrating lymphocytes in localized non-small cell lung cancer. Here immunoSEQ multiplex PCR was the method, and the copy in TCRdb shows in-frame clones only, minus some. The sample lists 13,000 to 15,000 clones, about four fifths occurring once. The source material was lung tumor tissue. The receptors shown here come from a human donor with non-small cell lung cancer.

The chain carries TRBV5-1 and TRBJ2-7; 14 bases map to TRBD2. The CDR3 consists of 16 residues. Germline V lookup: CDR1 SGHRS, CDR2 YFSETQ. V dropped 4 bases and J dropped 2; count of bases not matched to a gene: 5. The CDR3 spells CASSGGLAGAAYEQYF. DNA for the CDR3: TGCGCCAGCAGCGGGGGACTAGCGGGAGCTGCCTACGAGCAGTACTTC.

V gene TRBV28 combines with J gene TRBJ1-5, with D uncertain. Trimming took off 7 bases at V and 4 bases at J, with 11 bases between the two ends. CDR1 and CDR2 (germline): MDHEN, SYDVKM. The CDR3 consists of 13 residues. The CDR3 nucleotides are TGTGCCAGCATCTACTCCGGTAATCAGCCCCAGCATTTT. Residues: CASIYSGNQPQHF.

This clone appeared once. V is TRBV7-2 and J is TRBJ1-1; weak D call: TRBD1 (6 bases). V lost 1 base, J lost 5 bases, and 14 bases lay in between. Germline CDR1 and CDR2: SGHTA and FQGNSA. The CDR3 totals 15 residues. The CDR3: CASSLVGGAGTEAFF. The CDR3 coding sequence is TGTGCCAGCAGCTTAGTCGGGGGGGCAGGGACTGAAGCTTTCTTT.